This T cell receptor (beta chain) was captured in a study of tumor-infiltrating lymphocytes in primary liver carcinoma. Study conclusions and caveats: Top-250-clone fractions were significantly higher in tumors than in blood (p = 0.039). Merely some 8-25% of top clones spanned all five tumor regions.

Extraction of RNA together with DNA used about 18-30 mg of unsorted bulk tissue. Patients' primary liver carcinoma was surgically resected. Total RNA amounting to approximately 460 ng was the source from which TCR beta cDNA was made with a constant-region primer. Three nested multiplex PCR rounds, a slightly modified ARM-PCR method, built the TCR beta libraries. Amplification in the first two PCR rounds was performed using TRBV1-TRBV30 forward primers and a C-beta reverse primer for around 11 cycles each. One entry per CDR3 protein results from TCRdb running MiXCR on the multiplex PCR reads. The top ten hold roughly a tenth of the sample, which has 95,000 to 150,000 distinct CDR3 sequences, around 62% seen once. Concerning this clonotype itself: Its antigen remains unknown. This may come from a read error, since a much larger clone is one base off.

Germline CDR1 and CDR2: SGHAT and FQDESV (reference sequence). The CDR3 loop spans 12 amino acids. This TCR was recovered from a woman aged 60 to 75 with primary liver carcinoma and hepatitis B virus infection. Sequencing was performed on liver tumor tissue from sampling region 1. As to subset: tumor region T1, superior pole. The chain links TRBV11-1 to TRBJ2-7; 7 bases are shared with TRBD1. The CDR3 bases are TGTGCCAGCAGCATAGACAGGGACGAGCACTACTTC. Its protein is CASSIDRDEHYF.